These T cell receptor beta chains were read from a single sample in a study of PD-L1 blockade in urothelial cancer. Profiling relied on immunoSEQ multiplex PCR, and the TCRdb table lists in-frame clones only, not all of them. This table has around 70,000 clones, about 83% appearing once. Specimen: PBMCs, collected around atezolizumab (anti-PD-L1) treatment. The receptors were gathered from a woman in her sixties or seventies with urothelial cancer. Both conserved end residues are part of each CDR3. Each record gives: J gene, D gene, V gene, clone size, CDR3 protein, CDR3 DNA. D genes are given only for firm matches. The listing skips clone size in some rows; elsewhere it reads once, few, many or a size class.

j_call: TRBJ2-2; d_call: TRBD2; v_call: TRBV28; clone_size: few; cdr3_aa: CASTQTSGRTGELFF; cdr3_nt: TGTGCCAGCACTCAGACTAGCGGGAGAACCGGGGAGCTGTTTTTT
j_call: TRBJ2-7; d_call: -; v_call: TRBV11-2; clone_size: -; cdr3_aa: CASSLDRVGYEQYF; cdr3_nt: TGTGCCAGCAGCTTAGACAGGGTAGGCTACGAGCAGTACTTC
j_call: TRBJ1-1; d_call: -; v_call: TRBV30; clone_size: -; cdr3_aa: CAWSVRRGTEAFF; cdr3_nt: TGTGCCTGGAGTGTACGAAGGGGAACTGAAGCTTTCTTT
j_call: TRBJ2-1; d_call: TRBD2; v_call: TRBV5-4; clone_size: -; cdr3_aa: CASSLAGLAGYNEQFF; cdr3_nt: TGTGCCAGCAGCTTGGCCGGACTAGCGGGGTACAATGAGCAGTTCTTC
j_call: TRBJ1-2; d_call: -; v_call: TRBV6-1; clone_size: -; cdr3_aa: CASSEMGGIGQYGYTF; cdr3_nt: TGTGCCAGCAGTGAAATGGGGGGGATCGGACAGTATGGCTACACCTTC
j_call: TRBJ1-3; d_call: -; v_call: TRBV28; clone_size: -; cdr3_aa: CASSLLGRETLNSGNTIYF; cdr3_nt: TGTGCCAGCAGTTTATTGGGCCGGGAGACATTAAACTCTGGAAACACCATATATTTT
j_call: TRBJ2-5; d_call: TRBD2; v_call: TRBV6-1; clone_size: -; cdr3_aa: CASSAGGTIQETQYF; cdr3_nt: TGTGCCAGCAGCGCGGGGGGCACAATACAAGAGACCCAGTACTTC
j_call: TRBJ1-2; d_call: -; v_call: TRBV5-1; clone_size: -; cdr3_aa: CASSLALDMVRGYTF; cdr3_nt: TGCGCCAGCAGCTTGGCCTTGGACATGGTACGGGGCTACACCTTC
j_call: TRBJ1-2; d_call: -; v_call: TRBV7-2; clone_size: once; cdr3_aa: CASSLEFPGVDGYTF; cdr3_nt: TGTGCCAGCAGCTTAGAATTCCCCGGGGTCGATGGCTACACCTTC
j_call: TRBJ2-2; d_call: TRBD1; v_call: TRBV2; clone_size: -; cdr3_aa: CASSEAGGLGELFF; cdr3_nt: TGTGCCAGCAGTGAAGCAGGGGGCCTCGGGGAGCTGTTTTTT
j_call: TRBJ2-7; d_call: TRBD2; v_call: TRBV10-1; clone_size: -; cdr3_aa: CASSEWTSGGGEQYF; cdr3_nt: TGCGCCAGCAGTGAGTGGACTAGCGGTGGGGGCGAGCAGTACTTC
j_call: TRBJ2-7; d_call: -; v_call: TRBV27; clone_size: -; cdr3_aa: CASSLERAALYEQYF; cdr3_nt: TGTGCCAGCAGTTTGGAGCGAGCGGCTCTCTACGAGCAGTACTTC
j_call: TRBJ2-7; d_call: TRBD2; v_call: TRBV5-4; clone_size: -; cdr3_aa: CASSPWGGREQYF; cdr3_nt: TGTGCCAGCAGCCCCTGGGGGGGTCGCGAGCAGTACTTC
j_call: TRBJ2-7; d_call: -; v_call: TRBV11-2; clone_size: few; cdr3_aa: CASSPDSEQYF; cdr3_nt: TGTGCCAGCAGCCCTGACTCGGAGCAGTACTTC
j_call: TRBJ2-7; d_call: TRBD1; v_call: TRBV27; clone_size: -; cdr3_aa: CASSLQLGTGEQYF; cdr3_nt: TGTGCCAGCAGTTTACAATTGGGGACAGGCGAGCAGTACTTC
j_call: TRBJ2-1; d_call: -; v_call: TRBV10-1; clone_size: -; cdr3_aa: CASSAQINEQFF; cdr3_nt: TGCGCCAGCAGTGCCCAAATCAATGAGCAGTTCTTC
j_call: TRBJ2-3; d_call: TRBD2; v_call: TRBV4-1; clone_size: once; cdr3_aa: CASSLLSGLAGNTDTQYF; cdr3_nt: TGCGCCAGCAGCCTACTCTCCGGACTAGCGGGAAACACAGATACGCAGTATTTT
j_call: TRBJ2-3; d_call: TRBD2; v_call: TRBV11-2; clone_size: -; cdr3_aa: CASSSLAGDSTDTQYF; cdr3_nt: TGTGCCAGCAGCTCCCTAGCGGGGGATTCCACAGATACGCAGTATTTT
j_call: TRBJ2-1; d_call: TRBD2; v_call: TRBV5-1; clone_size: -; cdr3_aa: CASSLVLAGGPIEQFF; cdr3_nt: TGCGCCAGCAGCTTGGTCCTAGCGGGAGGGCCAATTGAGCAGTTCTTC